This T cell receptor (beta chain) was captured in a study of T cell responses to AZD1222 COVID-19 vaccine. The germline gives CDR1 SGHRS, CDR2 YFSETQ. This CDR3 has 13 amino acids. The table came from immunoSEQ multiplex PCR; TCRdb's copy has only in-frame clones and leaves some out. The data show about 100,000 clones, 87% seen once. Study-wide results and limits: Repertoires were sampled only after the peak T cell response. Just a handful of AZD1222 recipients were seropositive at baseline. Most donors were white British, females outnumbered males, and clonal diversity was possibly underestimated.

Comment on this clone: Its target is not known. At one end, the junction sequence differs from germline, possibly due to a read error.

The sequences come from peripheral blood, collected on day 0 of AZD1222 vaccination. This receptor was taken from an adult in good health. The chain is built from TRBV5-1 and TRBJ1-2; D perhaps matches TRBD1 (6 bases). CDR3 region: CASSPGAGYGYTF. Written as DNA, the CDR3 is TGTGCCAGCAGCCCGGGGGCGGGCTATGGCTACACCTTC.